The 6 T cell receptor beta chains presented below share a single source sample, sequenced in a study of molecular identifiers for immune sequencing clone quantification. Each CDR3 protein is one row after TCRdb ran MiXCR on the PCR reads. Seen here are fewer than 75,000 distinct CDR3 sequences, about 17% observed once, and the top ten hold approximately 1.6%. The sample comprised naive CD8+ T cells from blood, with Jurkat cell RNA spiked in. Noted subset: FACS-sorted CD8+CD4-CCR7+CD45RA+ naive T cells. These receptors were taken from a human donor in good health. Some libraries in this study had Jurkat cell RNA spiked in.

This chain joins TRBV12-3 or TRBV12-4 and TRBJ2-2; D unclear. The CDR3 is 13 amino acids. Trimming took 1 base from V and 5 from J, leaving 5 bases between them. The DNA for the CDR3 is TGTGCCAGCAGTTTAGGGGAAACCGGGGAGCTGTTTTTT. Translating gives CASSLGETGELFF.

Many counts were recorded for this clonotype. The CDR3 is CASSPGTSGISYEQYF. CDR3 sequence (DNA): TGTGCCAGCAGCCCAGGGACTAGCGGGATCTCCTACGAGCAGTACTTC. V usage is TRBV11-2 and J usage is TRBJ2-7; 13 nucleotides agree with TRBD2. The CDR3 sequence is 16 residues long. The trim removed 5 bases at V and 0 bases at J, leaving 4 bases unmatched. CDR1 is SGHAT and CDR2 is FQNNGV in the germline V gene.

This clonotype appeared many times. This chain joins TRBV5-1 and TRBJ1-6; D is undetermined. The CDR3 has 15 residues. Trimming removed 4 bases at V and 6 bases at J, with 14 bases between. Germline V gene data show CDR1 as SGHRS and CDR2 as YFSETQ. In DNA, the CDR3 is TGCGCCAGCAGCCTGGGCGATCTGACTAATTCACCCCTCCACTTT. Encoded protein: CASSLGDLTNSPLHF.

This clonotype came up many times. The chain carries TRBV20-1 and TRBJ2-5, with D hard to call. This CDR3 is 11 amino acids long. Germline V gives CDR1 DFQATT, CDR2 SNEGSKA (reference sequence). V shed 7 bases and J shed 5 bases, with 11 bases lying between them. The CDR3 reads CSGRTQETQYF. CDR3 coding DNA: TGCAGTGGACGGACGCAGGAGACCCAGTACTTC.

There are a few counts of this clonotype. This chain uses TRBV12-2 with TRBJ2-3. TRBV12-2 is listed as a pseudogene. The CDR3 is made up of 16 amino acids. In DNA, the CDR3 is TGTGCAAGTCGCTGCGTAGCGGTAACTAGCACAGGTACGCAGTATTTT. Protein product: CASRCVAVTSTGTQYF.

As for this clonotype: This may be a read error, as it is one base from a much larger clone. The V gene is TRBV4-1, the J gene TRBJ1-5, with D tentatively TRBD1 (6 bases). Germline V CDR1 and CDR2: MGHRA, YSYEKL. V lost 9 bases and J 0 bases, leaving 12 bases between the germline ends. The CDR3 is 14 amino acids. CDR3 DNA sequence: TGCGCCAGTCGACAGGTTTATAGCAATCAGCCCCAGCATTTT. It specifies CASRQVYSNQPQHF.